This TCR beta chain comes out of a study of shared clonotypes between healthy human individuals. Overall study: Researchers drew samples from two women and a few men aged 18 to 49.

V lost 5 bases and J 4 bases, leaving 11 bases between the germline ends. Germline lookup yields CDR1 MNHNY and CDR2 SVGAGI (reference sequence). The CDR3 loop spans 13 amino acids. The authors loaded 150 to 250 ng DNA, around 32,000 T cell genomes, into sorted-subset replicate PCRs. The assay was immunoSEQ multiplex PCR, and TCRdb's table has in-frame clones only and misses some. The sample shows over a million clones, about 96% of them seen only once. General study findings and limits: The genetic and exposure-history diversity represented was limited by few donors.

Comment on this clone: Its antigen remains unidentified.

This rearrangement joins TRBV6-6 to TRBJ1-1; perhaps TRBD1 as D (5 bases). Sequences were obtained from naive CD4+ T cells sorted from blood. Subset indicated: CD45RA+ positively selected. The sequence was collected from a man aged 25-45 years in good health. CDR3 protein: CASSPTVFTEAFF. In DNA, the CDR3 is TGTGCCAGCAGTCCGACAGTTTTCACTGAAGCTTTCTTT.